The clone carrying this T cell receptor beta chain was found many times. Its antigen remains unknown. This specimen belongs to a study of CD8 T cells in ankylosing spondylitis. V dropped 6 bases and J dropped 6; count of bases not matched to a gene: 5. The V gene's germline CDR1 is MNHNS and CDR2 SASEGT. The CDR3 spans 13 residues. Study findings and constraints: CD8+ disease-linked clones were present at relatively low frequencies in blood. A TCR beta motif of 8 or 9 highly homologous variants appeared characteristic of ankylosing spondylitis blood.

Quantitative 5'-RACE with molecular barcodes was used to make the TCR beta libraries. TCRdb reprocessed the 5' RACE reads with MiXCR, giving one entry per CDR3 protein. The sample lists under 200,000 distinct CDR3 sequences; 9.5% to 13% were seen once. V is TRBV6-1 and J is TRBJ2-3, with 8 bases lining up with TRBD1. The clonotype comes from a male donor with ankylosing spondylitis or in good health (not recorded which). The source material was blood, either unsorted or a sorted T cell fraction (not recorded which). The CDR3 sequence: CASSWTGSDTQYF. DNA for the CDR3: TGTGCCAGCAGCTGGACAGGGTCCGATACGCAGTATTTT.